These T cell receptor beta chains were read from a single sample in a study of blood T cells in healthy people across ages. TCRdb reprocessed the 5' RACE reads via MiXCR and lists one record per CDR3 protein. The table lists around 620,000 distinct CDR3 sequences, 27% of them singletons, with approximately 17% in the top ten. Input material: blood. These TCRs come from a woman in her seventies in good health. Each CDR3 is given with its conserved first and last residue. D genes are given only for firm matches. Clone size is stated in some rows and not others, as once, few, many or a class when expanded.

v_gene: TRBV20-1; j_gene: TRBJ2-1; abundance: .; d_gene: TRBD2; CDR3aa: CSVPPQAGGHNEQFF; CDR3nt: TGCAGTGTCCCTCCCCAAGCGGGGGGCCACAATGAGCAGTTCTTC
v_gene: TRBV30; j_gene: TRBJ1-2; abundance: few; d_gene: .; CDR3aa: CAWSSSIREDYGYTF; CDR3nt: TGTGCCTGGAGTTCATCCATTCGTGAAGACTATGGCTACACCTTC
v_gene: TRBV20-1; j_gene: TRBJ2-7; abundance: .; d_gene: .; CDR3aa: CSARSYEQYF; CDR3nt: TGCAGTGCTAGATCGTACGAGCAGTACTTC
v_gene: TRBV20-1; j_gene: TRBJ2-3; abundance: .; d_gene: .; CDR3aa: CSARDPPADTQYF; CDR3nt: TGCAGTGCTAGAGACCCACCGGCGGATACGCAGTATTTT
v_gene: TRBV5-1; j_gene: TRBJ2-4; abundance: .; d_gene: .; CDR3aa: CASSFRGRGLDIQYF; CDR3nt: TGCGCCAGCAGCTTCCGGGGACGGGGTTTAGACATTCAGTACTTC
v_gene: TRBV3-1; j_gene: TRBJ2-1; abundance: .; d_gene: TRBD2; CDR3aa: CASSLPRTSGGIREQFF; CDR3nt: TGTGCCAGCAGCCTCCCCAGGACTAGCGGGGGTATTAGGGAGCAGTTCTTC
v_gene: TRBV21-1; j_gene: TRBJ2-7; abundance: .; d_gene: .; CDR3aa: CASSKGTGDYEQYF; CDR3nt: TGTGCCAGCAGCAAAGGTACAGGGGACTACGAGCAGTACTTC
v_gene: TRBV3-1; j_gene: TRBJ2-7; abundance: .; d_gene: .; CDR3aa: CASSGRDSTYEQYF; CDR3nt: TGTGCCAGCAGTGGCCGGGACTCCACCTACGAGCAGTACTTC
v_gene: TRBV4-1; j_gene: TRBJ2-1; abundance: .; d_gene: .; CDR3aa: CASSQGVSGYHNEQFF; CDR3nt: TGCGCCAGCAGCCAAGGGGTTAGCGGTTACCACAATGAGCAGTTCTTC
v_gene: TRBV9; j_gene: TRBJ2-1; abundance: few; d_gene: TRBD1; CDR3aa: CASSVRVGTGEENEQFF; CDR3nt: TGTGCCAGCAGCGTAAGAGTGGGGACAGGGGAGGAGAATGAGCAGTTCTTC
v_gene: TRBV7-2; j_gene: TRBJ1-2; abundance: few; d_gene: TRBD1; CDR3aa: CASSLARWTGPGVGYTF; CDR3nt: TGTGCCAGCAGCTTAGCCCGATGGACAGGCCCCGGAGTAGGCTACACCTTC
v_gene: TRBV5-1; j_gene: TRBJ2-5; abundance: .; d_gene: .; CDR3aa: CASSTQRGVETQYF; CDR3nt: TGCGCCAGCAGCACCCAGCGTGGCGTGGAGACCCAGTACTTC
v_gene: TRBV9; j_gene: TRBJ2-5; abundance: many; d_gene: .; CDR3aa: CASSAQGRETQYF; CDR3nt: TGTGCCAGCAGCGCACAGGGAAGAGAGACCCAGTACTTC
v_gene: TRBV7-9; j_gene: TRBJ1-1; abundance: few; d_gene: .; CDR3aa: CASSLSRTEAFF; CDR3nt: TGTGCCAGCAGCTTAAGTCGGACTGAAGCTTTCTTT
v_gene: TRBV7-2; j_gene: TRBJ2-1; abundance: .; d_gene: TRBD1; CDR3aa: CASSIDRGLYNEQLF; CDR3nt: TGTGCCAGCAGTATCGACAGGGGGCTTTACAATGAGCAGCTCTTC
v_gene: TRBV4-3; j_gene: TRBJ1-2; abundance: .; d_gene: TRBD1; CDR3aa: CASSQVTGGGYGYTF; CDR3nt: TGCGCCAGCAGCCAAGTCACAGGGGGGGGCTATGGCTACACCTTC
v_gene: TRBV20-1; j_gene: TRBJ2-5; abundance: .; d_gene: TRBD2; CDR3aa: CSARGLAGDGNEQLF; CDR3nt: TGCAGTGCTAGAGGACTAGCGGGGGATGGGAATGAGCAGCTCTTC
v_gene: TRBV7-3; j_gene: TRBJ2-3; abundance: few; d_gene: .; CDR3aa: CASSLLGGAVEDTQYF; CDR3nt: TGTGCCAGCAGCTTATTAGGGGGGGCCGTGGAAGATACGCAGTATTTT
v_gene: TRBV5-1; j_gene: TRBJ2-2; abundance: .; d_gene: .; CDR3aa: CASSWGRDGLAGELFF; CDR3nt: TGCGCCAGCAGCTGGGGGCGGGACGGCCTCGCCGGGGAGCTGTTTTTT
v_gene: TRBV5-1; j_gene: TRBJ2-7; abundance: .; d_gene: .; CDR3aa: CASREQGTSYEQCF; CDR3nt: TGCGCCAGTCGGGAACAGGGAACCTCCTACGAGCAGTGCTTC
v_gene: TRBV4-2; j_gene: TRBJ1-2; abundance: few; d_gene: .; CDR3aa: CASSQEEDWAGDYGYTF; CDR3nt: TGTGCCAGCAGCCAAGAAGAAGATTGGGCAGGGGACTATGGCTACACCTTC
v_gene: TRBV20-1; j_gene: TRBJ1-4; abundance: .; d_gene: TRBD1; CDR3aa: CSARDRGRGREKLFF; CDR3nt: TGCAGTGCTCGAGACAGGGGGCGCGGAAGGGAAAAACTGTTTTTT
v_gene: TRBV4-1; j_gene: TRBJ2-7; abundance: .; d_gene: .; CDR3aa: CASSQLRQALGNEQYF; CDR3nt: TGCGCCAGCAGCCAATTGAGACAGGCCCTAGGGAACGAGCAGTACTTC
v_gene: TRBV7-9; j_gene: TRBJ2-5; abundance: few; d_gene: TRBD2; CDR3aa: CASSLAGTTETQYF; CDR3nt: TGTGCCAGCAGCTTAGCGGGGACTACGGAGACCCAGTACTTC
v_gene: TRBV19; j_gene: TRBJ2-5; abundance: .; d_gene: .; CDR3aa: CAGSSAGTQYF; CDR3nt: TGTGCCGGTAGTTCGGCGGGGACCCAGTACTTC
v_gene: TRBV12-3/TRBV12-4; j_gene: TRBJ1-2; abundance: few; d_gene: .; CDR3aa: CASSLAGFNYGYTF; CDR3nt: TGTGCCAGCAGTTTAGCCGGGTTCAACTATGGCTACACCTTC
v_gene: TRBV7-9; j_gene: TRBJ1-1; abundance: .; d_gene: TRBD1; CDR3aa: CASSSTGRVSGGTEAFF; CDR3nt: TGTGCCAGCAGCTCGACAGGGAGGGTATCCGGTGGCACTGAAGCTTTCTTT
v_gene: TRBV7-9; j_gene: TRBJ2-3; abundance: few; d_gene: .; CDR3aa: CASTPNPLSVTKDTQYF; CDR3nt: TGTGCCAGCACCCCTAATCCCCTCTCGGTTACCAAAGATACGCAGTATTTT
v_gene: TRBV11-2; j_gene: TRBJ2-2; abundance: .; d_gene: .; CDR3aa: CASALSFATGELFF; CDR3nt: TGTGCCAGCGCTCTGTCGTTTGCAACCGGGGAGCTGTTTTTT
v_gene: TRBV2; j_gene: TRBJ1-2; abundance: few; d_gene: .; CDR3aa: CAGRLIANYGYTF; CDR3nt: TGTGCCGGCCGACTGATAGCTAACTATGGCTACACCTTC
v_gene: TRBV4-3; j_gene: TRBJ1-6; abundance: .; d_gene: TRBD1; CDR3aa: CASSQGTGPNNSPLHF; CDR3nt: TGCGCCAGCAGCCAAGGGACAGGGCCGAATAATTCACCCCTCCACTTT
v_gene: TRBV3-1; j_gene: TRBJ1-1; abundance: .; d_gene: .; CDR3aa: CASSQTPGLAAFF; CDR3nt: TGTGCCAGCAGCCAGACCCCGGGCTTGGCAGCTTTCTTT
v_gene: TRBV15; j_gene: TRBJ1-2; abundance: .; d_gene: .; CDR3aa: CATRLLYEDGYTF; CDR3nt: TGTGCCACCAGGCTGTTGTATGAGGATGGCTACACCTTC
v_gene: TRBV7-2; j_gene: TRBJ2-5; abundance: .; d_gene: TRBD1; CDR3aa: CASSLRGQGAGGTQYF; CDR3nt: TGTGCCAGCAGCTTAAGGGGACAGGGGGCTGGCGGGACCCAGTACTTC
v_gene: TRBV18; j_gene: TRBJ2-1; abundance: few; d_gene: TRBD2; CDR3aa: CASSPASGSNEQFF; CDR3nt: TGTGCCAGCTCACCGGCTAGCGGGTCTAATGAGCAGTTCTTC
v_gene: TRBV12-5; j_gene: TRBJ2-5; abundance: .; d_gene: TRBD2; CDR3aa: CASGFGLAGGETQYF; CDR3nt: TGTGCTAGTGGTTTCGGACTAGCGGGGGGGGAGACCCAGTACTTC
v_gene: TRBV24-1; j_gene: TRBJ1-5; abundance: .; d_gene: .; CDR3aa: CATSDFGEMPQHF; CDR3nt: TGTGCCACCAGTGATTTCGGGGAAATGCCCCAGCATTTT
v_gene: TRBV19; j_gene: TRBJ2-5; abundance: .; d_gene: .; CDR3aa: CASSIEGSSRETQYF; CDR3nt: TGTGCCAGTAGTATAGAGGGAAGTAGCCGAGAGACCCAGTACTTC
v_gene: TRBV20-1; j_gene: TRBJ2-1; abundance: few; d_gene: .; CDR3aa: CSASPGRTKEGEQFF; CDR3nt: TGCAGTGCTAGTCCGGGACGGACTAAGGAGGGTGAGCAGTTCTTC
v_gene: TRBV7-2; j_gene: TRBJ1-4; abundance: .; d_gene: .; CDR3aa: CASSLGVPSNEKLFF; CDR3nt: TGTGCCAGCAGCTTAGGAGTACCGAGTAATGAAAAACTGTTTTTT
v_gene: TRBV6-2/TRBV6-3; j_gene: TRBJ1-4; abundance: few; d_gene: .; CDR3aa: CASSYFRPEKLFF; CDR3nt: TGTGCCAGCAGTTACTTTAGGCCTGAAAAACTGTTTTTT
v_gene: TRBV10-3; j_gene: TRBJ2-3; abundance: .; d_gene: .; CDR3aa: CAISESVLATDTQYF; CDR3nt: TGTGCCATCAGCGAGTCTGTACTAGCAACAGATACGCAGTATTTT
v_gene: TRBV28; j_gene: TRBJ2-7; abundance: few; d_gene: .; CDR3aa: CASRGVTDEQYF; CDR3nt: TGTGCCAGCAGAGGGGTCACCGACGAGCAGTACTTC
v_gene: TRBV7-9; j_gene: TRBJ1-4; abundance: .; d_gene: TRBD1; CDR3aa: CAGSSDRGNEKLFF; CDR3nt: TGTGCCGGCAGTTCGGACAGGGGGAACGAAAAACTGTTTTTT
v_gene: TRBV21-1; j_gene: TRBJ2-7; abundance: few; d_gene: .; CDR3aa: CASSSSQGSDEQYF; CDR3nt: TGTGCCAGCAGCAGTAGCCAGGGGTCCGACGAGCAGTACTTC
v_gene: TRBV29-1; j_gene: TRBJ1-4; abundance: .; d_gene: .; CDR3aa: CSTSKVDLGEKLFF; CDR3nt: TGCAGCACATCAAAGGTGGATCTAGGGGAAAAACTGTTTTTT
v_gene: TRBV10-2; j_gene: TRBJ1-4; abundance: few; d_gene: .; CDR3aa: CASSEGGINEKPFF; CDR3nt: TGCGCCAGCAGTGAGGGGGGCATCAATGAAAAACCGTTTTTT
v_gene: TRBV5-5; j_gene: TRBJ1-5; abundance: few; d_gene: .; CDR3aa: CASSLWEFQPQHF; CDR3nt: TGTGCCAGCAGCTTGTGGGAGTTCCAGCCCCAGCATTTT
v_gene: TRBV12-3/TRBV12-4; j_gene: TRBJ2-5; abundance: .; d_gene: TRBD2; CDR3aa: CASSLGLAVGPETQYF; CDR3nt: TGTGCCAGCAGTTTAGGACTAGCGGTCGGCCCAGAGACCCAGTACTTC
v_gene: TRBV29-1; j_gene: TRBJ2-5; abundance: many; d_gene: TRBD1; CDR3aa: CSAWTGGGKTQYF; CDR3nt: TGCAGCGCATGGACAGGGGGCGGAAAGACCCAGTACTTC
v_gene: TRBV2; j_gene: TRBJ1-1; abundance: few; d_gene: TRBD1; CDR3aa: CASRPWDREVGDTEAFF; CDR3nt: TGTGCCAGCCGACCATGGGACAGGGAGGTTGGGGACACTGAAGCTTTCTTT
v_gene: TRBV20-1; j_gene: TRBJ1-1; abundance: few; d_gene: .; CDR3aa: CSARALGRDTEAFF; CDR3nt: TGCAGTGCTAGAGCCCTCGGACGGGACACTGAAGCTTTCTTT